This section outlines one TCR beta chain sequence together with its context. The data belong to a study of control samples from healthy donors and cancer patients. Trimming removed 3 bases from V and 5 bases from J, with 11 bases in between. Germline V CDR1 and CDR2: MNHEY, SMNVEV (reference sequence). The CDR3 consists of 14 residues. Here immunoSEQ multiplex PCR was the method, and the copy in TCRdb shows in-frame clones only, minus some. The table lists 200,000 to 250,000 clones, 85% to 95% of them singletons. The receptor's source is a man in his fifties in good health. This rearrangement joins TRBV27 to TRBJ1-5, with a weak D call TRBD1 (5 bases). Sequencing was done on a sample of blood. The CDR3 coding sequence is TGTGCCAGCAGTTTGAGCAGGGCCCATCAGCCCCAGCATTTT. Amino acid sequence: CASSLSRAHQPQHF.